One sample yielded the 29 T cell receptor beta chains listed below, sequenced in a study of vaccination and CD4 T cells after COVID-19. Sequencing of the DNA from cultured CD4+ T cells was carried out with the Oncomine TCR Beta short-read assay. TCRdb processed the PCR reads anew with MiXCR; each CDR3 protein has one entry. The repertoire holds about 16,000 distinct CDR3 sequences, roughly 50% seen once, with roughly 30% in the top ten. This sample's treatment: roughly nine-day PBMC culture with coronavirus spike peptide pools or control peptides (ViraFEST assay). No antigen has been assigned to these receptors. The material sequenced was cultured CD4+ T cells from blood, taken after SARS-CoV-2 vaccination. These receptors were obtained from a human donor with COVID-19.

The rearrangement links TRBV7-9 to TRBJ2-5; D not resolved. This CDR3 spans 15 amino acids. CDR1 is SEHNR, CDR2 FQNEAQ, per germline (reference sequence). V lost 5 bases and J 1 base, leaving 14 bases between the germline ends. The CDR3 region has the DNA TGTGCCAGCAGCATTCCTGGGCCACCCCAAGAGACCCAGTACTTC. Translated, it gives CASSIPGPPQETQYF.

The J gene is TRBJ1-6, the V gene TRBV18; D remains unclear. V lost 2 bases, J lost 6 bases, and 8 bases lay in between. The CDR3 runs to 14 residues. Germline V gives CDR1 KGHSH, CDR2 LQKENI. DNA of the CDR3: TGTGCCAGCTCACCAGGCAGAGTTAATTCACCCCTCCACTTT. It is translated as CASSPGRVNSPLHF. Together with reference TRBV18 and TRBJ1-6, the CDR3 gives the full variable domain: NAGVMQNPRHLVRRRGQEARLRCSPMKGHSHVYWYRQLPEEGLKFMVYLQKENIIDESGMPKERFSAEFPKEGPSILRIQQVVRGDSAAYFCASSPGRVNSPLHFGNGTRLTVT.

The chain employs TRBV28 and TRBJ1-5, with TRBD1 matching 9 bases. The V segment lost 6 bases and the J segment 4 bases; nucleotides outside the gene matches: 4. There are 14 residues in the CDR3. Germline V gives CDR1 MDHEN, CDR2 SYDVKM. The CDR3 sequence is CASRKGTGNQPQHF. The CDR3 DNA sequence: TGTGCCAGCAGAAAGGGGACAGGGAATCAGCCCCAGCATTTT.

The genes are TRBV11-1 and TRBJ2-4, with TRBD1 matching over 8 bases. CDR3 length: 15 amino acids. Trimming at V came to 1 base and at J to 7 bases, leaving 6 bases not matched to a gene. Germline CDR1 is SGHAT and CDR2 is FQDESV (reference sequence). CDR3 nucleotides: TGTGCCAGCAGCTTAGGGCCAGGGGGCTTTAACATTCAGTACTTC. Protein sequence: CASSLGPGGFNIQYF. The entire variable domain, with the rest obtained from reference TRBV11-1 and TRBJ2-4, is as follows: EAEVAQSPRYKITEKSQAVAFWCDPISGHATLYWYRQILGQGPELLVQFQDESVVDDSQLPKDRFSAERLKGVDSTLKIQPAELGDSAMYLCASSLGPGGFNIQYFGAGTRLSVL.

This rearrangement joins TRBV19 to TRBJ1-5; 8 nucleotides line up with TRBD1. V lost 10 bases, J lost 0 bases, and 14 bases stayed unmatched. Germline V gene data show CDR1 as LNHDA and CDR2 as SQIVND (reference sequence). This CDR3 contains 17 residues. The CDR3 nucleotides read TGTGCCACCGGCACCATGGGGGACAGGCATAGCAATCAGCCCCAGCATTTT. The encoded protein is CATGTMGDRHSNQPQHF.

The V and J genes are TRBV6-1 and TRBJ1-5, with TRBD1 as a possible D gene (6 bases). From germline, CDR1 is MNHNS and CDR2 SASEGT. V shed 3 bases and J shed 3 bases, with 15 bases lying between them. The CDR3 covers 16 residues. Here the CDR3 DNA reads TGTGCCAGCAGTGAGAGCACAGGGCGGGTCAATCAGCCCCAGCATTTT. Translation gives CASSESTGRVNQPQHF.

The rearrangement links TRBV11-2 to TRBJ2-1; unclear D gene. V shed 6 bases and J shed 5 bases, with 8 bases lying between them. CDR3 length: 12 residues. From germline, CDR1 is SGHAT and CDR2 FQNNGV. The CDR3 nucleotides are TGTGCCAGCAGTCCTGCTAACAATGAGCAGTTCTTC. It encodes CASSPANNEQFF.

The chain uses TRBV6-5 and TRBJ1-1; D unclear. Trimming cost V 4 bases and J 1 base, with 13 bases left between them. The germline V gene encodes CDR1 MNHEY and CDR2 SVGAGI. This CDR3 comprises 15 residues. The CDR3 reads CASSSGGQKNTEAFF. CDR3 DNA: TGTGCCAGCAGTTCGGGAGGGCAGAAGAACACTGAAGCTTTCTTT.

The chain is built from TRBV2 and TRBJ1-2; 7 positions agree with TRBD1. CDR1 is SNHLY, CDR2 FYNNEI, per germline. V was clipped by 6 bases and J by 0 bases; unmatched bases: 4. CDR3 length: 14 amino acids. CDR3 sequence: CASRAGGSNYGYTF. For the CDR3, the DNA is TGTGCCAGCAGAGCAGGGGGTTCTAACTATGGCTACACCTTC.

This clonotype has just one count. The chain links TRBV6-2 or TRBV6-3 to TRBJ1-3; D may be TRBD1 (6 bases). The CDR3 runs 14 residues. The germline V gene has CDR1 MNHEY and CDR2 SVGEGT. V dropped 2 bases and J dropped 2 bases, with 7 bases sitting between them. The chain's CDR3 is CASSYGGPGNTIYF. The CDR3 region has the DNA TGTGCCAGCAGTTACGGGGGCCCTGGAAACACCATATATTTT.

This clonotype has more than one count but fewer than ten. This sequence joins TRBV6-1 and TRBJ1-6, with no clear D. Deletions cut 7 bases from V and 11 bases from J, with 12 bases between. CDR1 is MNHNS, CDR2 SASEGT, per germline. There are 12 residues in the CDR3. The CDR3 DNA follows: TGTGCCAGCACCTTGGTCCGGGCACCCCTCCACTTT. Translated, it gives CASTLVRAPLHF.

This clonotype came up a few times. The rearrangement uses TRBV6-1 and TRBJ1-5, with D uncertain. CDR1 and CDR2 from the germline V gene are MNHNS and SASEGT. V was trimmed by 7 bases and J by 7 bases, leaving 20 bases between them. This CDR3 region has 15 residues. The CDR3 loop is CASTPAGEPHQPQHF. The CDR3 DNA is TGTGCCAGCACCCCCGCCGGAGAACCCCACCAGCCCCAGCATTTT.

This clonotype was counted a few times. This CDR3 reads CASSYDVDRYNSPLHF. DNA for the CDR3: TGTGCCAGCAGTTACGATGTCGACAGGTATAATTCACCCCTCCACTTT. The chain has TRBV6-2 or TRBV6-3 and TRBJ1-6; maybe TRBD1 (6 bases). This CDR3 contains 16 residues. V lost 2 bases and J lost 4, with 12 bases in between. CDR1 is MNHEY and CDR2 is SVGEGT in the germline V gene.

The chain has TRBV6-5 and TRBJ2-5; the D is unclear. Germline V CDR1 and CDR2: MNHEY, SVGAGI. V lost 2 bases and J 2 bases, leaving 0 bases between the germline ends. The CDR3 extends over 11 amino acids. The CDR3 region is CASSYQETQYF. Here the CDR3 DNA reads TGTGCCAGCAGTTACCAAGAGACCCAGTACTTC.

The V and J genes are TRBV15 and TRBJ2-1; 7 positions agree with TRBD1. Germline V gene data show CDR1 as LNHNV and CDR2 as YYDKDF (reference sequence). This CDR3 spans 15 amino acids. Trimming cost V 6 bases and J 6 bases; bases outside gene matches: 11. The CDR3 sequence: CATSLTGVLFNEQFF. CDR3 DNA: TGTGCCACCAGTCTTACAGGGGTTTTGTTCAATGAGCAGTTCTTC.

The gene calls are TRBV24-1 and TRBJ2-3; a possible D gene is TRBD1 (6 bases). Trimming cost V 4 bases and J 5 bases, with 12 bases left between them. The CDR3 consists of 14 residues. CDR1 and CDR2 (germline): KGHDR, SFDVKD. CDR3 sequence (DNA): TGTGCCACCAGTGAGTCAGGGGCGGGAGATACGCAGTATTTT. As protein: CATSESGAGDTQYF.

There are a few counts of this clonotype. The gene calls are TRBV20-1 and TRBJ1-3, with a tentative D call TRBD1 (5 bases). The CDR3 runs 14 residues. Deletions cut 4 bases from V and 4 bases from J, with 14 bases between. Per germline, CDR1 DFQATT and CDR2 SNEGSKA (reference sequence). The CDR3 reads CSAKTGTGGNTIYF. CDR3 coding DNA: TGCAGTGCTAAGACCGGGACGGGAGGAAACACCATATATTTT.

This chain joins TRBV24-1 and TRBJ1-5, with TRBD1 identical over 7 bases. Germline V gene data show CDR1 as KGHDR and CDR2 as SFDVKD. V lost 7 bases and J lost 1; bases outside the gene matches: 0. This CDR3 comprises 13 residues. The CDR3 DNA reads as TGTGCCACCAGCAGGGGGAGCAATCAGCCCCAGCATTTT. Amino acid sequence: CATSRGSNQPQHF.

The rearrangement joins TRBV28 to TRBJ1-1; 9 bases align to TRBD1. The CDR3 runs to 15 residues. Looked up from germline, CDR1 is MDHEN and CDR2 is SYDVKM. The V gene end was trimmed by 7 bases and the J gene end by 4 bases; junction bases not matched to a gene: 10. CDR3 amino acids: CASIKPGQGTTEAFF. As DNA, the CDR3 is TGTGCCAGCATTAAACCGGGACAGGGCACCACTGAAGCTTTCTTT.

This rearrangement joins TRBV27 to TRBJ2-5, with 14 bases identical to TRBD2. CDR1 MNHEY and CDR2 SMNVEV come from the germline V gene (reference sequence). V shed 6 bases and J 1 base; nucleotides not matched to a gene: 22. This CDR3 is built from 22 residues. The CDR3: CASRQTGVWGLAGAVSQETQYF. The CDR3 region has the DNA TGTGCCAGCAGACAGACAGGGGTCTGGGGACTAGCGGGGGCTGTAAGCCAAGAGACCCAGTACTTC.

The chain links TRBV24-1 to TRBJ2-1; a weak D match, TRBD2 (6 bases). V was shortened by 6 bases and J by 6 bases, with 11 bases between the two germline ends. Germline CDR1 is KGHDR and CDR2 is SFDVKD. This CDR3 has 13 residues. CDR3 protein: CATSKQEGNEQFF. CDR3 nucleotide sequence: TGTGCCACCAGTAAACAGGAGGGCAATGAGCAGTTCTTC.

The chain carries TRBV6-1 and TRBJ1-5, with no clear D. This CDR3 spans 16 amino acids. V lost 2 bases and J lost 2, with 13 bases in between. Germline CDR1 MNHNS, CDR2 SASEGT. The chain's CDR3 is CASSEWLIGGNQPQHF. The CDR3 nucleotides read TGTGCCAGCAGTGAATGGCTTATTGGGGGCAATCAGCCCCAGCATTTT.

This chain uses TRBV5-8 with TRBJ2-3; 7 bases map to TRBD1. The ends lost 2 bases at V and 4 bases at J; junction bases unmatched: 10. The germline CDR1 and CDR2 sequences are SGHTS and YDEGEE. The CDR3 spans 16 residues. The CDR3 bases are TGTGCCAGCAGCTTAGGGGGCCCCGGATCGGCAGATACGCAGTATTTT. Amino acid sequence: CASSLGGPGSADTQYF.

This clonotype was seen a few times. CDR3 DNA sequence: TGCAGTGCTGGAGTTCGGGAGGCCAATCAGCCCCAGCATTTT. Translated: CSAGVREANQPQHF. V gene TRBV20-1 combines with J gene TRBJ1-5; D call uncertain. Germline V gives CDR1 DFQATT, CDR2 SNEGSKA (reference sequence). The CDR3 has 14 amino acids. V dropped 5 bases and J dropped 3 bases, with 14 bases sitting between them.

This rearrangement joins TRBV2 to TRBJ1-5; the D is unclear. V was pared by 6 bases and J by 4 bases, with 16 bases between. Germline CDR1 and CDR2: SNHLY and FYNNEI. The CDR3 has 15 amino acids. In DNA, the CDR3 is TGTGCCAGCAGGGAGGGAACCATTTCTAATCAGCCCCAGCATTTT. It specifies CASREGTISNQPQHF.

This clonotype was observed a few times. The genes are TRBV7-2 and TRBJ1-1; the D is unclear. This CDR3 has 13 amino acids. Germline lookup yields CDR1 SGHTA and CDR2 FQGNSA. The V end lost 5 bases, the J end lost 0 bases, and 7 bases lay between the germline ends. For the CDR3, the DNA is TGTGCCAGCAGCCCCCTCATGAACACTGAAGCTTTCTTT. Amino acid sequence: CASSPLMNTEAFF.

CDR3 DNA: TGCGCCAGCAGCCGATCCTCCCGACTGAGCGGGGGACAAGAGACCCAGTACTTC. Its protein product is CASSRSSRLSGGQETQYF. The rearrangement joins TRBV4-3 to TRBJ2-5, with 8 bases identical to TRBD2. Losses at the gene ends were 4 bases for V and 2 bases for J; bases not matched to a gene: 15. The germline gives CDR1 LGHNA, CDR2 YSLEER. This CDR3 has 18 residues.

This chain connects TRBV7-9 to TRBJ1-2; D is ambiguous. V was clipped by 0 bases and J by 3 bases, with 5 bases between them. The germline gives CDR1 SEHNR, CDR2 FQNEAQ (reference sequence). CDR3 length: 13 residues. The CDR3 spells CASSLAGDYGYTF. The CDR3, as DNA: TGTGCCAGCAGCTTAGCAGGAGACTATGGCTACACCTTC.

This clonotype was seen more than once but under ten times. The chain combines TRBV7-9 with TRBJ2-5; possible D gene TRBD2, 6 bases. Germline loops: CDR1 SEHNR, CDR2 FQNEAQ (reference sequence). CDR3 size: 11 residues. V gave up 7 bases and J gave up 4 bases, with 7 bases separating them. The CDR3 sequence is CASTGGETQYF. CDR3 nucleotides: TGTGCCAGCACCGGGGGAGAGACCCAGTACTTC.